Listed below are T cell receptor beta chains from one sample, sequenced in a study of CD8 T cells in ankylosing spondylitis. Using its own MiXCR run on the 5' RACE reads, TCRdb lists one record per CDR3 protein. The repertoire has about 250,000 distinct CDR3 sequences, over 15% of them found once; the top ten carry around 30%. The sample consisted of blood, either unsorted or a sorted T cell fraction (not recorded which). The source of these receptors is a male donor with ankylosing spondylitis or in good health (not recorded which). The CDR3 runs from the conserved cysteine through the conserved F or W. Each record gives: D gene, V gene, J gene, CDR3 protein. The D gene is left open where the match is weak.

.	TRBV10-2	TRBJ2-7	CASSELELYEQYF
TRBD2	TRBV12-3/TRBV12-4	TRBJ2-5	CASRGAIAGEETQYF
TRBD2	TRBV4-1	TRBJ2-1	CASRPPTSGSYNEQFF
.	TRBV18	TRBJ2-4	CASSRYKNIQYF
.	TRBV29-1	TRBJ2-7	CSVEDRGAIEECYEQYF
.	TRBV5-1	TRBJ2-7	CASSLAMGTYEQYF
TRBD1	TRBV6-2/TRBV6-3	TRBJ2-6	CASRGQSLLTGANVLTF
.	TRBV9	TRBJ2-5	CASSVLGTPQETQYF
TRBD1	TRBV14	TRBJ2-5	CASSQRWTGEETQYF
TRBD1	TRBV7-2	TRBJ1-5	CASSARDSEGQPQHF
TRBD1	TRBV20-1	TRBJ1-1	CSARTGQGDTEAFF
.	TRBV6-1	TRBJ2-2	CASSEGAITGELFF
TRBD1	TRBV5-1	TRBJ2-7	CASSFDRGLDYEQYF
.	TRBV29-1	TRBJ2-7	CSVPGARGEQYF
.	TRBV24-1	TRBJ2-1	CAKAQGLKAYNEQFF
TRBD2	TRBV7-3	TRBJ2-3	CASSLGLAGVGTDTQYF
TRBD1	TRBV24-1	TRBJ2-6	CATSDDRAGANVLTF
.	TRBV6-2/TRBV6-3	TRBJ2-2	CASSYLVSGELFF
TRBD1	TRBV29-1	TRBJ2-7	CSVRGTGKAYEQYF
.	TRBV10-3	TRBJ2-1	CAISEIVSSYNEQFF
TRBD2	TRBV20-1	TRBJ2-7	CSARDVGRDYYEQYF
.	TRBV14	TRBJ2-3	CASSQAQGNIYSDTQYF
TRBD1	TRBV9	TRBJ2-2	CASSGQTGPNTGELFF
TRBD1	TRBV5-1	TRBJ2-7	CASSWNRGSHYEQYF
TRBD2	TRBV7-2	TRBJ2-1	CASSPGLAGSEQFF
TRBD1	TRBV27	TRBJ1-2	CASRGGQNYGYTF
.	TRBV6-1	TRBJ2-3	CASSENLYLASTDTQYF
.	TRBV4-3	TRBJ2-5	CASSQSEGRIRETQYF
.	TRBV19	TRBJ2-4	CASSNGLAKNIQYF
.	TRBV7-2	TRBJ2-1	CASSVPASIEQFF
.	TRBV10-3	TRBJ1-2	CAISITGIDYGYTF
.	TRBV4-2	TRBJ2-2	CASSQDSFGGLGTGELFF
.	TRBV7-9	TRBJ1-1	CASSSEAFF
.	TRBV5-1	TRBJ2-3	CASSRGSFNADTQYF
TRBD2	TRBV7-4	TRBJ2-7	CARGERGHGEQYF
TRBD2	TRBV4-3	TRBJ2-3	CASSQVGGADTQYF
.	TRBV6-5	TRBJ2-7	CASSYSSESSYEQYF
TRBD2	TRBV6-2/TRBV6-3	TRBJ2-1	CASSYLLGTSGRNEQFF
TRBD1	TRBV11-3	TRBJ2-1	CASSPSRDRVHEQFF
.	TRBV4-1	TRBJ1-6	CASSQVQGRIDSPLHF
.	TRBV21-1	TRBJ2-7	CASSKVTGSLGEQYF
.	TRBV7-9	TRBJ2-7	CASTNQGSRSYEQYF
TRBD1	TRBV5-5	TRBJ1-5	CASRTGVLGNQPQHF
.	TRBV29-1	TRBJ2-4	CSVLRGIENIQYF
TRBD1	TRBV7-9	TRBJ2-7	CASSFRDRAYEQYF
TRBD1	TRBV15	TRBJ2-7	CATSPRAGTGSGFTYEQYF
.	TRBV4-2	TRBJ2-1	CASSPYFAGSYNEQFF
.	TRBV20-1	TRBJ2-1	CSARQGGRGNEQFF
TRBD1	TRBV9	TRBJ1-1	CASSVDRGRRPNTEAFF
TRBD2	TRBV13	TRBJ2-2	CASSSRDSGRAYTGELFF
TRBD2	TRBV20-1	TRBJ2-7	CSAPAGVGYEQYF
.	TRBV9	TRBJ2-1	CASSNGQQIYNEQFF
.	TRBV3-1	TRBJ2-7	CASSQGPLSYEQYF